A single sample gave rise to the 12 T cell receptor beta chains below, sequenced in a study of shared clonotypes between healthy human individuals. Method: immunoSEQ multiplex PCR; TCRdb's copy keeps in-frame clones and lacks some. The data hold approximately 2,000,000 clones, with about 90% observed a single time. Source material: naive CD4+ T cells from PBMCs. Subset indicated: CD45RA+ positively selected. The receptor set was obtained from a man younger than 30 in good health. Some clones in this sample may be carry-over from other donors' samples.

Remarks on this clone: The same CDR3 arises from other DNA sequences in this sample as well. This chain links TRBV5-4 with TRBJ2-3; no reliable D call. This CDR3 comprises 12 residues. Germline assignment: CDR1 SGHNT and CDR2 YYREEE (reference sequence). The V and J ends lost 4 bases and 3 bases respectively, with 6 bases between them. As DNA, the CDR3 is TGTGCCAGCAGCGCAAGGACAGATACGCAGTATTTT. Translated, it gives CASSARTDTQYF.

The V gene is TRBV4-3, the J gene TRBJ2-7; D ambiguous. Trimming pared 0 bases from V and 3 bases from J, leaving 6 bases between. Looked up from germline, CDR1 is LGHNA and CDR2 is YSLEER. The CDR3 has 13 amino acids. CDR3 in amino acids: CASSQEIIYEQYF. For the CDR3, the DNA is TGCGCCAGCAGCCAAGAAATTATCTACGAGCAGTACTTC.

CDR3 region: CASSPPSGRANEQFF. The CDR3 DNA reads as TGTGCCAGCAGCCCTCCTAGCGGGAGGGCGAATGAGCAGTTCTTC. V gene TRBV7-2 combines with J gene TRBJ2-1; 12 positions agree with TRBD2. From germline, CDR1 is SGHTA and CDR2 FQGNSA. Trimming took 5 bases from V and 7 from J; bases not matched to a gene: 6. This CDR3 is built from 15 residues.

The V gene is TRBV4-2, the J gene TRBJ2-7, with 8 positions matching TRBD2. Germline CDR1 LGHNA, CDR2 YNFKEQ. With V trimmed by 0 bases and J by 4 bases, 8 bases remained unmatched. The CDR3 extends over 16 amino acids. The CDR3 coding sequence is TGTGCCAGCAGCCAAGAAACCGGGACTAGAGGTTACGAGCAGTACTTC. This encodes CASSQETGTRGYEQYF.

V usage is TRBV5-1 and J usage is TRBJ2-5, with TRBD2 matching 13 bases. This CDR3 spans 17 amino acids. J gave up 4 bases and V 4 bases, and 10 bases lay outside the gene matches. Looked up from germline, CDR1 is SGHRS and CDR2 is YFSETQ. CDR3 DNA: TGCGCCAGCAGCCCCGGGACTAGCGGGAACCCCCTAGAGACCCAGTACTTC. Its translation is CASSPGTSGNPLETQYF.

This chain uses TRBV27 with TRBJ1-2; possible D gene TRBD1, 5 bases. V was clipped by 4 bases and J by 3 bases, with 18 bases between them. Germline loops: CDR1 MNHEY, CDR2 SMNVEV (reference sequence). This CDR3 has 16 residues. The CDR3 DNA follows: TGTGCCAGCAGTTCCCGTGGGGGGGGATGGGACTATGGCTACACCTTC. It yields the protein CASSSRGGGWDYGYTF.

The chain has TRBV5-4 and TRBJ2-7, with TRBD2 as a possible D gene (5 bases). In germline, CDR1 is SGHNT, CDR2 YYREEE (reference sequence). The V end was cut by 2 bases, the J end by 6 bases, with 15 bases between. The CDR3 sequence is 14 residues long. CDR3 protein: CASSFEVRRGEQYF. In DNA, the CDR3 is TGTGCCAGCAGCTTCGAAGTCCGACGGGGCGAGCAGTACTTC.

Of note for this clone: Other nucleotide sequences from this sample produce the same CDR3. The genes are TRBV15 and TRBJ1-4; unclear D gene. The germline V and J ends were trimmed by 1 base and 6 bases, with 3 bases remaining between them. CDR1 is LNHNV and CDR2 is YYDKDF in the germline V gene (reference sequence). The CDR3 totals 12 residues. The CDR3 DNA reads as TGTGCCACCAGCAGAGCCGATGAAAAACTGTTTTTT. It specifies CATSRADEKLFF.

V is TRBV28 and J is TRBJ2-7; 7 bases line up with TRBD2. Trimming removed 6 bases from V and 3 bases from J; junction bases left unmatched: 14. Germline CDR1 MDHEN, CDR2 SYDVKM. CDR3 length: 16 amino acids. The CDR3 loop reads CASRRLGLVAFYEQYF. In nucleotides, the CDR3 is TGTGCCAGCAGAAGACTAGGACTAGTCGCCTTCTACGAGCAGTACTTC.

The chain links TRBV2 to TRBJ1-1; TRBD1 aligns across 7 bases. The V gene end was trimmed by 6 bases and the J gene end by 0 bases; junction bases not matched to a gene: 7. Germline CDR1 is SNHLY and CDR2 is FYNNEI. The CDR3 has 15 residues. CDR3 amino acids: CASRDSGTVNTEAFF. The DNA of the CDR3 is TGTGCCAGCAGGGATTCCGGGACAGTGAACACTGAAGCTTTCTTT.

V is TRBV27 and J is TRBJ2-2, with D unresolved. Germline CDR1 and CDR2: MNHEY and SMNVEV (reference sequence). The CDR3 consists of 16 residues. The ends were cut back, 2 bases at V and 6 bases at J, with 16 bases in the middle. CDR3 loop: CASSLPTPPGPGELFF. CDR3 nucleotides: TGTGCCAGCAGTTTACCCACCCCCCCAGGCCCCGGGGAGCTGTTTTTT.

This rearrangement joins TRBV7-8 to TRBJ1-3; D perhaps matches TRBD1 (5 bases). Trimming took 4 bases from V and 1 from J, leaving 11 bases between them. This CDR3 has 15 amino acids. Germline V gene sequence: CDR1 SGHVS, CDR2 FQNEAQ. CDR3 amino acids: CASSSSRVSGNTIYF. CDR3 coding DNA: TGTGCCAGCAGCTCCTCCAGGGTATCTGGAAACACCATATATTTT.